The T cell receptor beta chain under discussion was sequenced for a study of T-cell memory formation after mild COVID-19. Germline V lookup: CDR1 SGHTA, CDR2 FQGTGA. The CDR3 loop spans 15 amino acids. Germline trimming cut 3 bases from V and 6 bases from J; bases unmatched to any gene: 5. Using its own MiXCR run on the 5' RACE reads, TCRdb lists one record per CDR3 protein. The sample includes 250,000 to 300,000 distinct CDR3 sequences, roughly 15% seen only once; the top ten take roughly 22%. Sequenced input: PBMCs or a T cell subset sorted from them (not recorded which). This sequence was found in a man aged 18 to 30 who had mild COVID-19 (a few samples of this study predate the infection). Cell type and time point are not known. This chain connects TRBV7-3 to TRBJ2-2, with 9 bases lining up with TRBD2. CDR3 protein: CASSLTAGGSGELFF. Written as DNA, the CDR3 is TGTGCCAGCAGCTTGACAGCGGGGGGTTCCGGGGAGCTGTTTTTT.